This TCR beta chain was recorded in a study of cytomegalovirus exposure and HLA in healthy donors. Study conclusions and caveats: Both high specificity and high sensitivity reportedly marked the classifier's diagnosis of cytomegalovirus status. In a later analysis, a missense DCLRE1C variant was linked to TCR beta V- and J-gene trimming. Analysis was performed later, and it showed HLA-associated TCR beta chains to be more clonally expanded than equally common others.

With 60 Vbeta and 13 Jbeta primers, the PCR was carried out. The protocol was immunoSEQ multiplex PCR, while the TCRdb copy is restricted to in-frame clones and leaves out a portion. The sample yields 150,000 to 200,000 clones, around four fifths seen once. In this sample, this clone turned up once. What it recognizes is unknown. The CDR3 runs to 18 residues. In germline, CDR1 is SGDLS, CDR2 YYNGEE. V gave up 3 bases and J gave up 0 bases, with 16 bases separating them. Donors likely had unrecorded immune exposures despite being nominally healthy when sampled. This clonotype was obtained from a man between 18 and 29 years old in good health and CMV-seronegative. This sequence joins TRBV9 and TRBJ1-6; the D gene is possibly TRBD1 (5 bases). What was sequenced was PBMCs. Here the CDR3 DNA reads TGTGCCAGCAGCGGGACCGACAGCGAAAGCTCCTATAATTCACCCCTCCACTTT. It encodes CASSGTDSESSYNSPLHF.